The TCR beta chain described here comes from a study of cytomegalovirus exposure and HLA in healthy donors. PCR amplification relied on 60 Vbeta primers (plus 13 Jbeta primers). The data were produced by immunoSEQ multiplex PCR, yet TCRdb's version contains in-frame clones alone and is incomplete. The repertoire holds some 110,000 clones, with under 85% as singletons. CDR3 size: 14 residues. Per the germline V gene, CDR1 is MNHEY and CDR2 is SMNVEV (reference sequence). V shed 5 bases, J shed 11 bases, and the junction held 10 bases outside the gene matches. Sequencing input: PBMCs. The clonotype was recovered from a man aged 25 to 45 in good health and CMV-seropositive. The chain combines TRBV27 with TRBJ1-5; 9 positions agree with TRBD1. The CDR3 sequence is CASSDGTGPRAQHF. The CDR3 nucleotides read TGTGCCAGCAGTGACGGGACAGGGCCTCGCGCCCAGCATTTT.